This TCR beta chain was captured by sequencing in a study of monozygotic twins with inflammatory bowel disease. Comments on this clonotype: Its antigen is not known.

The CDR3 is 13 amino acids. Germline V CDR1 and CDR2: SQVTM, ANQGSEA. Each sample's cDNA came from eight separate reactions. TCRdb re-called the 5' RACE reads and catalogs CDR3 proteins one per entry, DNA excluded. The listing records 200,000 to 250,000 distinct CDR3 sequences. The study, taken as a whole, reports: Support for any single strong IBD-associated signal or clonotype was not found. Different subtypes (of T cells) could not be told apart from one another. Extra variability in the repertoires of patients may have come from differing immunosuppressive treatments.

The sequenced material came from blood. This sequence was found in a human donor with ulcerative colitis or Crohn's disease, or a healthy co-twin of an affected twin (not recorded which). The chain has TRBV29-1 and TRBJ1-3; as DNA is missing, the TRBD1 call by TCRdb cannot be tested. This chain's CDR3 is CSVSGQGGNTIYF. The full variable domain, its missing parts supplied by reference TRBV29-1 and TRBJ1-3, is SAVISQKPSRDICQRGTSLTIQCQVDSQVTMMFWYRQQPGQSLTLIATANQGSEATYESGFVIDKFPISRPNLTFSTLTVSNMSPEDSSIYLCSVSGQGGNTIYFGEGSWLTVV.